The 18 T cell receptor beta chains in this list originate from one sample, sequenced in a study of blood T cell repertoires in COVID-19. Sequencing used immunoSEQ multiplex PCR; TCRdb keeps in-frame clones, though not all of them. This sample has about 46,000 clones, with over 75% found just once. Sequencing was carried out using peripheral blood. Every receptor here comes from a human donor in a cohort sampled during active COVID-19. The donor label of this sample is uncertain.

This chain links TRBV5-5 with TRBJ2-7; perhaps TRBD2 as D (6 bases). The length of the CDR3 is 15 residues. Germline CDR1 is SGHKS and CDR2 is YYEKEE (reference sequence). V dropped 0 bases and J dropped 6 bases, with 16 bases sitting between them. The CDR3 nucleotides are TGTGCCAGCAGCTTGGTACTAGCAAAGGGAGGCGAGCAGTACTTC. This encodes CASSLVLAKGGEQYF.

About this clone: Germline is not matched at one junction end, which may reflect a read error. The gene calls are TRBV7-2 and TRBJ2-7, with TRBD1 identical over 10 bases. Germline V gene sequence: CDR1 SGHTA, CDR2 FQGNSA. CDR3 length: 11 residues. CDR3 sequence reads: CASSLAGTGDF. The CDR3 region has the DNA TGTGCCAGCAGCTTAGCGGGGACAGGGGATTTC.

The chain uses TRBV2 and TRBJ2-7; D gene uncertain. CDR3 size: 12 residues. Germline V CDR1 and CDR2: SNHLY, FYNNEI. Trimming took 6 bases from V and 2 from J, leaving 8 bases between them. The chain's CDR3 is CASSNGPYEQYF. In DNA, the CDR3 is TGTGCCAGCAGCAATGGGCCCTACGAGCAGTACTTC.

This clone was recorded only once. The chain joins TRBV2 to TRBJ2-7; a possible D gene is TRBD1 (5 bases). Per germline, CDR1 SNHLY and CDR2 FYNNEI. Trimming stripped 2 bases from V and 3 bases from J, with 8 bases between. The CDR3 consists of 13 residues. Here the CDR3 DNA reads TGTGCCAGCAGTGAACAGCAGGGCTACGAGCAGTACTTC. Amino acid sequence: CASSEQQGYEQYF. Drawing the rest from reference TRBV2 and TRBJ2-7, the complete variable domain is EPEVTQTPSHQVTQMGQEVILRCVPISNHLYFYWYRQILGQKVEFLVSFYNNEISEKSEIFDDQFSVERPDGSNFTLKIRSTKLEDSAMYFCASSEQQGYEQYFGPGTRLTVT.

The chain carries TRBV27 and TRBJ1-1; TRBD1 is a possible D gene (6 bases). Germline CDR1 MNHEY, CDR2 SMNVEV (reference sequence). This CDR3 has 13 residues. V was cut by 6 bases and J by 10 bases, with 18 bases left in between. The DNA for the CDR3 is TGTGCCAGCAGACGCCCCGCGGGGGGCCGAGCTTTCTTT. Translating gives CASRRPAGGRAFF.

CDR3 coding DNA: TGCGCCAGCAGCTTGGTAGGGACAGACTATGGCTACACCTTC. Residues: CASSLVGTDYGYTF. V is TRBV5-1 and J is TRBJ1-2; 7 bases agree with TRBD1. J was trimmed by 3 bases and V by 0 bases; bases with no gene match: 2. Germline V CDR1 and CDR2: SGHRS, YFSETQ. This CDR3 contains 14 residues.

The chain couples TRBV9 to TRBJ1-2; TRBD1 matches at 11 bases. Germline CDR1 SGDLS, CDR2 YYNGEE. CDR3 size: 16 residues. The V segment lost 3 bases and the J segment 8 bases; nucleotides outside the gene matches: 12. CDR3 nucleotides: TGTGCCAGCAGCGCCTCACGGACAGGGGGCATCCGAGGCTACACCTTC. Protein product: CASSASRTGGIRGYTF. The full variable domain, rest sourced from reference TRBV9 and TRBJ1-2, is DSGVTQTPKHLITATGQRVTLRCSPRSGDLSVYWYQQSLDQGLQFLIQYYNGEERAKGNILERFSAQQFPDLHSELNLSSLELGDSALYFCASSASRTGGIRGYTFGSGTRLTVV.

CDR3 sequence: CSVDRPQGTDTQYF. Written as DNA, the CDR3 is TGCAGCGTTGATAGGCCTCAGGGCACAGATACGCAGTATTTT. The rearrangement uses TRBV29-1 and TRBJ2-3; D gene uncertain. The CDR3 extends over 14 amino acids. Germline CDR1 is SQVTM and CDR2 is ANQGSEA. The V gene lost 3 bases and the J gene lost 1 base, with 11 bases spanning the gap.

V and J are TRBV11-1 and TRBJ2-7; unclear D gene. The CDR3 has 12 residues. Trimming cost V 5 bases and J 3 bases, with 8 bases left between them. The germline V gene encodes CDR1 SGHAT and CDR2 FQDESV (reference sequence). In nucleotides, the CDR3 is TGTGCCAGCAGCCACACTATCTACGAGCAGTACTTC. Its translation is CASSHTIYEQYF.

This clone was seen once. The chain is built from TRBV13 and TRBJ2-2, with a tentative D call TRBD1 (7 bases). Germline V gene lookup returns CDR1 PRHDT and CDR2 FYEKMQ (reference sequence). The CDR3 sequence is 15 residues long. The V and J ends lost 5 bases and 3 bases respectively, with 13 bases between them. CDR3 loop: CASSPDREDTGELFF. CDR3 in DNA: TGTGCCAGCAGCCCTGACAGGGAGGACACCGGGGAGCTGTTTTTT.

The rearrangement joins TRBV3-1 (or the pseudogene TRBV3-2) to TRBJ1-1; possibly TRBD1 for D (5 bases). CDR1 LGHDT and CDR2 YNNKEL come from the germline V gene (reference sequence). V was pared by 4 bases and J by 0 bases, with 12 bases between. The CDR3 is 15 residues long. CDR3 loop: CASSRDRYMNTEAFF. As DNA, the CDR3 is TGTGCCAGCAGCCGAGACAGATATATGAACACTGAAGCTTTCTTT.

CDR3 amino acids: CASSLERGGGSSNQPQHF. In nucleotides, the CDR3 is TGTGCCAGCAGCTTGGAAAGGGGGGGCGGTTCAAGCAATCAGCCCCAGCATTTT. The rearrangement links TRBV5-8 to TRBJ1-5; D is perhaps TRBD1 (6 bases). Trimming left V 0 bases short and J 1 base short, with 17 bases between. The CDR3 has 18 residues. In germline, CDR1 is SGHTS, CDR2 YDEGEE.

J is TRBJ2-7 and V is TRBV19; a possible D gene is TRBD1 (5 bases). CDR3 size: 15 residues. Germline values: CDR1 LNHDA, CDR2 SQIVND (reference sequence). V dropped 1 base and J dropped 3 bases, with 13 bases sitting between them. The CDR3 spells CASSIAGQPIYEQYF. The CDR3 DNA sequence: TGTGCCAGTAGTATAGCTGGACAACCTATCTACGAGCAGTACTTC.

This clone was observed a few times. V and J are TRBV7-2 and TRBJ2-3, with 11 nucleotides matching TRBD2. The V segment lost 5 bases and the J segment 3 bases; nucleotides outside the gene matches: 10. CDR3 size: 17 residues. Germline-derived CDR1 and CDR2 are SGHTA and FQGNSA. This CDR3 reads CASSPVAPSGGTDTQYF. The CDR3 coding sequence is TGTGCCAGCAGCCCCGTTGCGCCTAGCGGGGGGACAGATACGCAGTATTTT. Full variable domain (missing parts from reference TRBV7-2 and TRBJ2-3): GAGVSQSPSNKVTEKGKDVELRCDPISGHTALYWYRQSLGQGLEFLIYFQGNSAPDKSGLPSDRFSAERTGGSVSTLTIQRTQQEDSAVYLCASSPVAPSGGTDTQYFGPGTRLTVL.

This clone has a count of ten or more. The V call is TRBV5-4, the J call TRBJ1-3, with D possibly TRBD1 on 5 matching bases. Germline V gene lookup returns CDR1 SGHNT and CDR2 YYREEE (reference sequence). CDR3 length: 15 residues. Trimming pared 0 bases from V and 0 bases from J, leaving 7 bases between. The CDR3 sequence: CASSLAGLSGNTIYF. As DNA, the CDR3 is TGTGCCAGCAGCTTGGCGGGACTCTCTGGAAACACCATATATTTT.

This clone was found once. This sequence joins TRBV7-9 and TRBJ2-3, with 7 nucleotides matching TRBD2. The germline V gene encodes CDR1 SEHNR and CDR2 FQNEAQ (reference sequence). Germline trimming cut 5 bases from V and 1 base from J; bases unmatched to any gene: 12. The CDR3 totals 17 residues. The CDR3 nucleotides are TGTGCCAGCAGCCTAGGGACGGGGGGAGACGGCACAGATACGCAGTATTTT. Protein product: CASSLGTGGDGTDTQYF.

The chain links TRBV3-1 (or the pseudogene TRBV3-2) to TRBJ2-1, with unresolved D. The V gene's germline CDR1 is LGHDT and CDR2 YNNKEL (reference sequence). V shed 3 bases and J shed 8 bases, with 20 bases lying between them. This CDR3 is 16 amino acids long. The CDR3: CASSQALEPVRDEQFF. The CDR3 bases are TGTGCCAGCAGCCAGGCCCTGGAGCCCGTTCGAGATGAGCAGTTCTTC.

The genes are TRBV5-1 and TRBJ1-5; possible D gene TRBD1, 5 bases. Germline V gives CDR1 SGHRS, CDR2 YFSETQ. CDR3 length equals 15 residues. The V end was cut by 5 bases, the J end by 0 bases, with 12 bases between. The CDR3, as DNA: TGCGCCAGCAGTAAGGAGGGGAATAGCAATCAGCCCCAGCATTTT. This sequence encodes CASSKEGNSNQPQHF.